This passage covers 27 T cell receptor beta chains from one sample sequenced in a study of T-cell reconstitution after alpha-beta-depleted transplantation in children. Using unique molecular identifiers, the investigators prepared the TCRbeta library. A single record per CDR3 protein comes from TCRdb applying MiXCR to the PCR reads. This sample has about 230,000 distinct CDR3 sequences, with about 9.6% found just once. The sequencing used PBMCs from the stem cell graft donor, collected from the stem cell graft. These receptors were taken from a human donor who donated a stem cell graft to a child with SCID.

This clonotype was seen many times. The gene calls are TRBV2 and TRBJ1-1, with a tentative D call TRBD1 (5 bases). Trimming cost V 9 bases and J 1 base, with 12 bases left between them. Germline values: CDR1 SNHLY, CDR2 FYNNEI. This CDR3 has 13 amino acids. The DNA for the CDR3 is TGTGCCAGATCGGGACGGAGGAACACTGAAGCTTTCTTT. This translates into CARSGRRNTEAFF.

This clonotype was seen at least ten times. The CDR3 spells CSARRTSGGAVMTQYF. CDR3 coding DNA: TGCAGTGCTAGACGAACTAGCGGGGGGGCCGTTATGACCCAGTACTTC. The chain recombines TRBV20-1 with TRBJ2-5, with 13 bases lining up with TRBD2. The CDR3 consists of 16 residues. CDR1 DFQATT and CDR2 SNEGSKA come from the germline V gene (reference sequence). V dropped 2 bases and J dropped 7; count of bases not matched to a gene: 10.

This clonotype has at least ten counts. The chain joins TRBV5-1 to TRBJ2-3; no firm D call. V lost 3 bases, J lost 0 bases, and 11 bases lay in between. The CDR3 is 15 residues long. Germline lookup yields CDR1 SGHRS and CDR2 YFSETQ. The CDR3 DNA reads as TGCGCCAGCAGCTCCGACGCAGCTAGCACAGATACGCAGTATTTT. Amino acids: CASSSDAASTDTQYF.

At least ten counts were recorded for this clonotype. The chain couples TRBV6-5 to TRBJ2-2; 8 positions match TRBD2. The germline V gene has CDR1 MNHEY and CDR2 SVGAGI. J lost 6 bases, V lost 1 base, and 4 bases had no gene match. The CDR3 runs to 15 residues. The CDR3 DNA follows: TGTGCCAGCAGTTACTACGGGGGGGCCCCCGGGGAGCTGTTTTTT. Amino acids: CASSYYGGAPGELFF.

This clonotype came up many times. V is TRBV7-8 and J is TRBJ2-2; D might be TRBD1 (6 bases). The V end was cut by 3 bases, the J end by 2 bases, with 13 bases between. Germline V gene data show CDR1 as SGHVS and CDR2 as FQNEAQ. This CDR3 comprises 16 residues. CDR3 amino acids: CASSFVQGHNTGELFF. The CDR3 DNA is TGTGCCAGCAGCTTTGTTCAGGGACATAACACCGGGGAGCTGTTTTTT. Looking up the rest from reference TRBV7-8 and TRBJ2-2 gives the full variable domain: GAGVSQSPRYKVAKRGQDVALRCDPISGHVSLFWYQQALGQGPEFLTYFQNEAQLDKSGLPSDRFFAERPEGSVSTLKIQRTQQEDSAVYLCASSFVQGHNTGELFFGEGSRLTVL.

This clonotype has at least ten counts. This chain links TRBV2 with TRBJ2-2; 7 bases match TRBD2. Germline CDR1 reads SNHLY; CDR2 reads FYNNEI. CDR3 length equals 17 residues. V lost 4 bases to trimming and J lost 3 bases; unmatched junction nucleotides: 11. CDR3 sequence: CASSVPAHGRDTGELFF. For the CDR3, the DNA is TGTGCCAGCAGTGTCCCGGCGCATGGGAGGGACACCGGGGAGCTGTTTTTT.

At least ten counts were recorded for this clonotype. The chain couples TRBV9 to TRBJ1-3; D perhaps matches TRBD1 (5 bases). V was trimmed by 4 bases and J by 4 bases, leaving 12 bases between them. The CDR3 is 14 amino acids. From germline, CDR1 is SGDLS and CDR2 YYNGEE. CDR3 nucleotide sequence: TGTGCCAGCAGCTCCAGGGAAGGAGGAAACACCATATATTTT. This translates into CASSSREGGNTIYF.

This clonotype was recorded many times. The genes are TRBV19 and TRBJ2-1; no firm D call. Looked up from germline, CDR1 is LNHDA and CDR2 is SQIVND (reference sequence). This CDR3 spans 16 amino acids. Trimming cost V 7 bases and J 0 bases, with 16 bases left between them. The CDR3 loop is CASTPSPPSSYNEQFF. CDR3 DNA sequence: TGTGCCAGTACCCCATCCCCCCCGAGCTCCTACAATGAGCAGTTCTTC.

The CDR3 DNA follows: TGCAGTGCTAGAGATTACAGCGGGGGCCACTGCGAGCAGTACTTC. Protein: CSARDYSGGHCEQYF. The chain recombines TRBV20-1 with TRBJ2-7, with TRBD2 matching over 8 bases. V dropped 0 bases and J dropped 6; count of bases not matched to a gene: 10. The CDR3 spans 15 residues. Per germline, CDR1 DFQATT and CDR2 SNEGSKA (reference sequence).

This clonotype was counted many times. The rearrangement links TRBV19 to TRBJ1-1, with a weak D call TRBD1 (6 bases). The CDR3 consists of 14 residues. V was cut by 9 bases and J by 4 bases, with 18 bases left in between. From germline, CDR1 is LNHDA and CDR2 SQIVND (reference sequence). The CDR3 bases are TGTGCCAGCCTACAGGGAAGGGGATCCACTGAAGCTTTCTTT. Translated, it gives CASLQGRGSTEAFF. The full variable domain, in which reference TRBV19 and TRBJ1-1 provide the parts outside the CDR3, is DGGITQSPKYLFRKEGQNVTLSCEQNLNHDAMYWYRQDPGQGLRLIYYSQIVNDFQKGDIAEGYSVSREKKESFPLTVTSAQKNPTAFYLCASLQGRGSTEAFFGQGTRLTVV.

This clonotype was recorded many times. V gene TRBV12-3 or TRBV12-4 combines with J gene TRBJ1-5; the D gene is possibly TRBD1 (6 bases). V lost 2 bases and J lost 3, with 14 bases in between. This CDR3 comprises 16 residues. CDR3 sequence reads: CASSLSATGSNQPQHF. CDR3 nucleotides: TGTGCCAGCAGTTTATCTGCGACAGGATCCAATCAGCCCCAGCATTTT.

This clonotype was seen at least ten times. This chain connects TRBV7-2 to TRBJ1-4; a weak D match, TRBD1 (5 bases). Germline V lookup: CDR1 SGHTA, CDR2 FQGNSA. The CDR3 is 13 amino acids. V gave up 0 bases and J gave up 10 bases, with 9 bases separating them. The CDR3 is CASSLAGPLKLFF. The CDR3 DNA follows: TGTGCCAGCAGCTTAGCGGGGCCACTAAAACTGTTTTTT.

This clonotype was counted ten times or more. This sequence joins TRBV5-1 and TRBJ1-1; D not certain. The CDR3 covers 12 residues. Germline CDR1 reads SGHRS; CDR2 reads YFSETQ. The V gene lost 2 bases and the J gene lost 4 bases, with 6 bases spanning the gap. In DNA form, the CDR3 reads TGCGCCAGCAGCTTCCGAGGCACTGAAGCTTTCTTT. This encodes CASSFRGTEAFF.

This clonotype was seen at least ten times. V gene TRBV15 combines with J gene TRBJ1-1; D is ambiguous. In germline, CDR1 is LNHNV, CDR2 YYDKDF (reference sequence). V was pared by 1 base and J by 7 bases, with 10 bases between. This CDR3 has 13 amino acids. The CDR3 sequence: CATSRVDGREAFF. The CDR3 DNA follows: TGTGCCACCAGCAGAGTAGATGGACGTGAAGCTTTCTTT.

This clonotype came up many times. J is TRBJ2-7 and V is TRBV25-1, with D perhaps matching TRBD1 (5 bases). Trimming shortened V by 3 bases and J by 4 bases, and 13 bases separated the two germline ends. CDR1 is MGHDK and CDR2 is SYGVNS in the germline V gene. This CDR3 has 14 amino acids. CDR3 nucleotide sequence: TGTGCCAGCAGTGATCTGAGGTCAGGGTACGAGCAGTACTTC. It translates to CASSDLRSGYEQYF.

This clonotype was observed many times. V gene TRBV12-3 or TRBV12-4 combines with J gene TRBJ2-5; D may be TRBD2 (5 bases). CDR3 size: 14 residues. V was shortened by 6 bases and J by 5 bases, with 16 bases between the two germline ends. The CDR3 bases are TGTGCCAGCAGACGGGAATGGGCCTGGGAGACCCAGTACTTC. Protein sequence: CASRREWAWETQYF.

This clonotype came up many times. The chain uses TRBV5-1 and TRBJ1-2, with TRBD1 as a possible D gene (6 bases). Trimming took off 2 bases at V and 3 bases at J, with 14 bases between the two ends. Germline V CDR1 and CDR2: SGHRS, YFSETQ. The length of the CDR3 is 15 residues. CDR3 nucleotides: TGCGCCAGCAGCTTAGCGGGGGGCGCTGACTATGGCTACACCTTC. Translated, it gives CASSLAGGADYGYTF.

This clonotype was recorded at least ten times. The chain carries TRBV19 and TRBJ2-6; D uncertain. The CDR3 contains 16 residues. The germline V and J ends were trimmed by 2 bases and 1 base, with 9 bases remaining between them. Germline CDR1 and CDR2: LNHDA and SQIVND (reference sequence). The chain's CDR3 is CASSIFGDSGANVLTF. DNA of the CDR3: TGTGCCAGTAGTATATTCGGAGATTCTGGGGCCAACGTCCTGACTTTC.

The genes are TRBV5-5 and TRBJ2-3; D is unclear. This CDR3 has 14 residues. Germline CDR1 SGHKS, CDR2 YYEKEE (reference sequence). The germline V and J ends were trimmed by 7 bases and 2 bases, with 14 bases remaining between them. CDR3 nucleotides: TGTGCCAGCGCCACCGGGCCCTTCACAGATACGCAGTATTTT. It translates to CASATGPFTDTQYF.

There are many counts of this clonotype. This chain uses TRBV5-1 with TRBJ2-7; 10 nucleotides line up with TRBD1. The CDR3 extends over 14 amino acids. Trimming at V came to 6 bases and at J to 2 bases, leaving 5 bases not matched to a gene. Germline CDR1 is SGHRS and CDR2 is YFSETQ. The CDR3 DNA reads as TGCGCCAGCAAACGGGGACAGGGGACCTACGAGCAGTACTTC. It yields the protein CASKRGQGTYEQYF.

The chain couples TRBV18 to TRBJ1-1; weak D call: TRBD1 (5 bases). The length of the CDR3 is 13 residues. V lost 0 bases to trimming and J lost 8 bases, with 10 bases between them. Germline V gives CDR1 KGHSH, CDR2 LQKENI. As DNA, the CDR3 is TGTGCCAGCTCACCACCTGGGGGGAGCGAAGCTTTCTTT. It encodes CASSPPGGSEAFF.

In the case of this clonotype: This could be a read error, since a much larger clone is one nucleotide away. The V and J genes are TRBV12-3 or TRBV12-4 and TRBJ1-3; TRBD1 might be the D (6 bases). The CDR3 runs to 14 residues. V lost 5 bases and J 5 bases, leaving 13 bases between the germline ends. The CDR3 reads CASSPNRARNTIYF. DNA of the CDR3: TGTGCCAGCAGTCCCAACAGGGCTAGAAACACCATATATTTT.

This clonotype showed up just a few times. The genes are TRBV3-1 and TRBJ2-2; tentative D call: TRBD2 (5 bases). This CDR3 region has 17 residues. V was shortened by 11 bases and J by 0 bases, with 22 bases between the two germline ends. Germline CDR1 reads LGHDT; CDR2 reads YNNKEL (reference sequence). CDR3 sequence: CASCQDSRETNTGELFF. DNA of the CDR3: TGTGCCTCCTGCCAAGATTCTAGGGAGACGAACACCGGGGAGCTGTTTTTT.

This clonotype was found many times. The V call is TRBV29-1, the J call TRBJ1-1, with D maybe TRBD1 (5 bases). There are 13 residues in the CDR3. Germline V gene data show CDR1 as SQVTM and CDR2 as ANQGSEA. V was shortened by 8 bases and J by 4 bases, with 17 bases between the two germline ends. CDR3 sequence: CSPVGPGVTEAFF. CDR3 in DNA: TGCAGCCCCGTGGGCCCGGGGGTCACTGAAGCTTTCTTT.

The table lists this clonotype with many counts. The chain links TRBV20-1 to TRBJ2-7; D not resolved. The CDR3 consists of 13 residues. Per germline, CDR1 DFQATT and CDR2 SNEGSKA (reference sequence). V was pared by 0 bases and J by 4 bases, with 10 bases between. CDR3 nucleotides: TGCAGTGCTAGAGACCGATCCCATTACGAGCAGTACTTC. The encoded protein is CSARDRSHYEQYF.

This clonotype was recorded many times. CDR3 coding DNA: TGTGCCAGCAGCAGGACAGCCCATAACTATGGCTACACCTTC. It is translated as CASSRTAHNYGYTF. J is TRBJ1-2 and V is TRBV5-5; D may be TRBD1 (6 bases). The CDR3 contains 14 residues. Per germline, CDR1 SGHKS and CDR2 YYEKEE (reference sequence). The V end lost 4 bases, the J end lost 1 base, and 11 bases lay between the germline ends.

In this sample, this clonotype turned up many times. This CDR3 reads CASSLALGRYEQYF. The CDR3 DNA sequence: TGCGCCAGCAGCTTGGCCCTCGGGAGATACGAGCAGTACTTC. V and J are TRBV5-1 and TRBJ2-7; tentatively, D is TRBD2 (6 bases). CDR1 is SGHRS, CDR2 YFSETQ, per germline. CDR3 length: 14 residues. V gave up 0 bases and J gave up 4 bases, with 11 bases separating them.